In its sample, the clone carrying this TCR beta chain was seen a few times. The study drew the donors from its 120-subject validation cohort, separate from the roughly 670-subject first cohort. This sample was included in a study of cytomegalovirus exposure and HLA in healthy donors. Looking at the study overall: The 130 or so validation repertoires used a platform that matched the one used for the 550 to 800 first-cohort repertoires, as a later analysis reported.

Libraries were prepared by immunoSEQ multiplex PCR; TCRdb keeps only in-frame clonotypes and omits some of them. Of 250,000 to 400,000 clones listed, around 90% are singletons. With 0 bases removed from V and 7 bases from J, the gap between germline ends came to 15 bases. The germline V gene has CDR1 MRHNA and CDR2 SNTAGT. CDR3 length equals 15 residues. This sequence was found in a man under 40 in good health and CMV-seronegative. The sample consisted of PBMCs. The rearrangement joins TRBV6-4 to TRBJ1-2; D might be TRBD1 (5 bases). CDR3 nucleotides: TGTGCCAGCAGTGACTCTACCGACAGTGTATCTGGCTACACCTTC. It specifies CASSDSTDSVSGYTF.